This entry features one T cell receptor beta chain sequence. It has no known antigen specificity. Base-call qualities are not available, and no considerably larger clone is one nucleotide away. This specimen's treatment or condition label, per the study, means: suppressive antiretroviral therapy. A pool of overlapping 15-mer peptides from HIV-1 Gag, at 0.95 to 1 ug per peptide per mL, was used to stimulate the cells. Memory CD4+ T cells that did not respond, being CD40L-negative, CD69-negative and CD45RO-high, were sorted as memory populations depleted of antigen-responding cells. HIV-1-infected adults in whom suppressive ART had been started during chronic infection were enrolled as participants. Participants had undetectable plasma HIV-1 RNA below 50 copies/mL for at least 4 years. To be included, participants needed a CD4+ T cell count above 400 cells/uL and a positive CMV serology. Before stimulation, PBMCs were isolated using density centrifugation and depleted of CD8+ T cells. For approximately 17 hours, the CD8-depleted PBMCs were stimulated with anti-CD28/CD49d costimulation, a CD40-blocking antibody, and enfuvirtide to prevent new infections. Cells were sorted on a Beckman Coulter MoFlo Legacy or XDP sorter, with propidium iodide excluding dead cells. Genomic DNA was extracted with the QIAamp DNA Mini Kit for samples above one million cells, otherwise with the Quick-DNA Microprep Kit.

The immunoSEQ hsTCRB assay version 4, run in survey mode, was used to sequence TCRbeta repertoires from genomic DNA. For TCRbeta sequencing, genomic DNA was diluted to about 10 ng/uL, with up to 1 ug used per sample. The paper's processing steps were these. ImmunoSeq Analyzer 3.0 was used for analysis of TCRbeta data, and diversity was computed on productive nucleotide rearrangements. The improved Chao index was used to estimate lower-bound TCR diversity, and the Gini coefficient was used to estimate clonality using the Immunarch R package. Nucleotide rearrangements that differed but encoded the same CDR3beta amino acid sequence were counted as separate clonotypes. Differential abundance analysis found TCRbeta sequences that were significantly enriched in antigen-responding cells compared with anti-CD3/anti-CD28-activated cells. TCRs were clustered by predicted peptide-MHC specificity with GLIPH2, both within individual participants and across merged participant data sets. Imported from immuneACCESS, the table was reduced by TCRdb to in-frame sequences with V and J called. These copies leave out some clones; in studies compared against another copy, an unresolved V gene accounts for under half, and the cause of the remainder is not known. The D gene and trimming were derived from the DNA, and the V and J assignments and clone size from that table. The sample profile shows over 60,000 clones; roughly 75% of them were found once. The top ten hold under 2% of the sample.

The CDR3 measures 14 amino acids from cysteine to phenylalanine. Only the CDR3 DNA is retained, 42 bases long and in frame from the first base. The germline V gene gives CDR1 as MGHDK and CDR2 as SYGVNS. V is pared back by 2 bases and J by 8 bases, with 15 bases lying between the germline termini. This sample stems from a study of persistence of HIV-infected CD4 T cells (TCRdb year 2020). For the study in its entirety: CMV- and HIV-1 Gag-responding CD4+ T cells were isolated from ART-treated individuals so that antigen-driven clonal expansion of HIV-1-infected cells could be examined. Participants had been on suppressive ART for a median of roughly eight years. Peripheral blood samples of up to 180 mL were obtained at multiple time points, with the exception of a couple of participants, for whom leukapheresis was performed at a single time point. Proviral sequencing was used to assess clonality among infected cells, whereas TCRbeta sequencing gauged the clonality of all cells within each sorted population. In the cross-participant TCR cluster analysis, fewer than 10 participants were included for CMV and more than five participants were included for Gag.

General study outcomes and caveats: A correlation was observed between TCR oligoclonality and proviral oligoclonality within the same sorted populations. Only a small number of individuals took part in the study, and only a limited range of antigens was tested. Because the TCR analyses were done in bulk, restricting them to just the rare CMV-responding cells that actually carried HIV-1 proviruses was not possible. TCRbeta richness in CMV- and Gag-responding cells was significantly lower than in anti-CD3/anti-CD28-responding cells; CMV-responding cells had higher oligoclonality than CD3/CD28-stimulated and Gag-responding cells. Enrichment of degenerate expanded CDR3beta sequences was found in antigen-responding cells, suggesting convergent selection of CD4+ responses to CMV and Gag.

This chain joins TRBV25-1 to TRBJ1-1; the D region possibly corresponds to TRBD1 (5 bases align). Sequences were derived from CD4+ T cells sorted from PBMCs after approximately 19-hour stimulation, sampled from a patient who received antiretroviral therapy. This specimen's cell subset or site label, per the study, means: CD40L-CD69- CD45RO-high memory CD4 T cells not responding to Gag peptides. The receptor was derived from an adult man with HIV who was CMV-seropositive. The CDR3 amino acid sequence is: CASSEGRVVSEAFF. The bases are TGTGCCAGCAGTGAAGGCAGGGTCGTTTCCGAAGCTTTCTTT.